This entry concerns a single T cell receptor (beta chain). The sample comes from a study of control samples from healthy donors and cancer patients. The CDR3 is 13 amino acids. Deletions cut 5 bases from V and 7 bases from J, with 12 bases between. Germline V gene lookup returns CDR1 WNHNN and CDR2 SYGVQD (reference sequence). Repertoires were generated with immunoSEQ multiplex PCR, while TCRdb's copy carries only in-frame clones and drops some. This sample carries tens of thousands of clones, about 95% of them seen once, and the ten largest clones take about 24%. This TCR derives from a man aged 55 to 70 in good health. Source material: blood. This rearrangement joins TRBV10-1 to TRBJ1-5; D may be TRBD1 (6 bases). CDR3: CASSTGTNQPQHF. CDR3 nucleotides: TGCGCCAGCAGTACAGGGACGAACCAGCCCCAGCATTTT.